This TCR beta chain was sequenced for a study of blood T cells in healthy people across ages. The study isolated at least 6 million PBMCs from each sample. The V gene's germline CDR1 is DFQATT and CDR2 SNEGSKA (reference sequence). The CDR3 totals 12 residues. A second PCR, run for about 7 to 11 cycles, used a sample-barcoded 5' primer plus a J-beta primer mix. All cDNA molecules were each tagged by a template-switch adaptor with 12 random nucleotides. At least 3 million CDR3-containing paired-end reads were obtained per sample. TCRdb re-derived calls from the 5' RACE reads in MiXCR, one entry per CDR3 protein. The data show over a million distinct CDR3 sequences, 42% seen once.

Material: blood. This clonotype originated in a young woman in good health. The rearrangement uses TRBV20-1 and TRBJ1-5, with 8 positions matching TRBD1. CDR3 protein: CSGQGSNQPQHF. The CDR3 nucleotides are TGCAGCGGACAGGGTAGCAATCAGCCCCAGCATTTT.